The 9 T cell receptor beta chains listed next were all sequenced from one sample in a study of cytomegalovirus exposure and HLA in healthy donors (TCRdb year 2017). The library was made by the immunoSEQ multiplex PCR assay. TCRdb stores this immuneACCESS table with in-frame sequences only. Part of the clones is absent; in the studies checked, under half of the shortfall reflects unresolved V genes, and no reason is known for the rest. This sample has under 250,000 clones in its table, and about 83% of those were observed once. Jointly, the top ten make up 2.5% to 3% of the sample. The material sequenced was PBMCs. The source is a man younger than 35 in good health and CMV-seronegative.

There are a few counts of this clone. This chain uses TRBV11-2 with TRBJ1-1; perhaps TRBD1 as D (5 bases). The germline CDR1 and CDR2 sequences are SGHAT and FQNNGV. The CDR3 has 14 residues. Trimming took 4 bases from V and 5 from J, leaving 14 bases between them. CDR3 nucleotides: TGTGCCAGCAGCTCAAACAGGCGGCGGACTGAAGCTTTCTTT. It translates to CASSSNRRRTEAFF. Using reference TRBV11-2 and TRBJ1-1 for the parts outside the CDR3, the full variable domain is EAGVAQSPRYKIIEKRQSVAFWCNPISGHATLYWYQQILGQGPKLLIQFQNNGVVDDSQLPKDRFSAERLKGVDSTLKIQPAKLEDSAVYLCASSSNRRRTEAFFGQGTRLTVV.

The chain uses TRBV9 and TRBJ2-3; 14 bases match TRBD2. CDR3 length equals 17 residues. From germline, CDR1 is SGDLS and CDR2 YYNGEE. V was clipped by 3 bases and J by 5 bases; unmatched bases: 8. The CDR3 region is CASSAWRTSGGRDTQYF. CDR3 bases: TGTGCCAGCAGCGCCTGGCGGACTAGCGGGGGGCGAGATACGCAGTATTTT.

V and J are TRBV5-6 and TRBJ2-5; tentative D call: TRBD2 (5 bases). Germline assignment: CDR1 SGHDT and CDR2 YYEEEE. Trimming took 2 bases from V and 4 from J, leaving 9 bases between them. The CDR3 spans 13 residues. The CDR3, as DNA: TGTGCCAGCAGCTTAAAGGGAGCAGAGACCCAGTACTTC. Encoded protein: CASSLKGAETQYF.

The sample holds a few counts of this clone. This chain connects TRBV7-9 to TRBJ2-7; the D gene is possibly TRBD1 (7 bases). In germline, CDR1 is SEHNR, CDR2 FQNEAQ (reference sequence). V shed 6 bases and J shed 4 bases, with 13 bases lying between them. The CDR3 is 13 amino acids. The CDR3 coding sequence is TGTGCCAGCAGTGCGGGACAGCTTTACGAGCAGTACTTC. It is translated as CASSAGQLYEQYF.

The chain joins TRBV7-3 to TRBJ2-2; tentative D call: TRBD1 (5 bases). Germline V gene lookup returns CDR1 SGHTA and CDR2 FQGTGA. The CDR3 is 13 residues long. V shed 5 bases and J shed 6 bases, with 10 bases lying between them. The CDR3 coding sequence is TGTGCCAGCAGCCAGGGTGGCCCCGGGGAGCTGTTTTTT. Protein sequence: CASSQGGPGELFF.

Of note for this clone: Other DNA sequences within the sample encode an identical CDR3. V usage is TRBV5-6 and J usage is TRBJ2-7; D remains unclear. This CDR3 has 11 amino acids. The ends were cut back, 0 bases at V and 4 bases at J, with 2 bases in the middle. Germline loops: CDR1 SGHDT, CDR2 YYEEEE. The CDR3 DNA sequence: TGTGCCAGCAGCTTGGCATACGAGCAGTACTTC. Translation gives CASSLAYEQYF.

The count of this clone is one. The V and J genes are TRBV27 and TRBJ1-6; 7 bases agree with TRBD1. The V and J ends lost 2 bases and 6 bases, in that order; junction bases with no gene match: 1. Germline assignment: CDR1 MNHEY and CDR2 SMNVEV (reference sequence). The CDR3 extends over 14 amino acids. CDR3 DNA sequence: TGTGCCAGCAGTTTAGACAGGGTTAATTCACCCCTCCACTTT. This encodes CASSLDRVNSPLHF.

V is TRBV5-1 and J is TRBJ2-7; TRBD1 matches 9 bases. Germline V gives CDR1 SGHRS, CDR2 YFSETQ. J was trimmed by 4 bases and V by 5 bases; bases with no gene match: 7. This CDR3 spans 14 amino acids. The CDR3 is CASSSRDRVYEQYF. The CDR3 DNA sequence: TGCGCCAGCAGTTCCCGGGACAGGGTATACGAGCAGTACTTC. The full variable domain, rest sourced from reference TRBV5-1 and TRBJ2-7, is KAGVTQTPRYLIKTRGQQVTLSCSPISGHRSVSWYQQTPGQGLQFLFEYFSETQRNKGNFPGRFSGRQFSNSRSEMNVSTLELGDSALYLCASSSRDRVYEQYFGPGTRLTVT.

The V gene is TRBV5-1, the J gene TRBJ1-2; the D is unclear. The germline V gene has CDR1 SGHRS and CDR2 YFSETQ. The CDR3 is made up of 13 amino acids. Trimming stripped 0 bases from V and 4 bases from J, with 7 bases between. CDR3 nucleotide sequence: TGCGCCAGCAGCTTGGAGCCGGGCTATGGCTACACCTTC. This encodes CASSLEPGYGYTF.